Included here is one T cell receptor (beta chain) sequence, with context. Its target is unknown. This entry belongs to a study of cytomegalovirus exposure and HLA in healthy donors. About the study: Falling in the Caucasian-associated ancestry cluster were 80% to 85% of 398 genotyped donors. Findings and caveats of the study: Reports indicated that the classifier achieved high specificity and sensitivity in diagnosing cytomegalovirus status.

13 Jbeta primers and 60 Vbeta primers were used for the PCR. Clones were read by immunoSEQ multiplex PCR, and TCRdb kept only the in-frame ones, dropping some. This table has over 150,000 clones, roughly three quarters appearing once. The germline gives CDR1 MDHEN, CDR2 SYDVKM. Between the trimmed V and J ends, which lost 8 bases and 7 bases, there was a span of 9 bases. The CDR3 is made up of 11 amino acids. Sequencing was done on a sample of PBMCs. The source is a man aged 55 to 70 in good health and CMV-seronegative. J is TRBJ2-1 and V is TRBV28; possibly TRBD1 for D (6 bases). The CDR3 DNA reads as TGTGCCAGCGGCAGGGGAAATGAGCAGTTCTTC. It is translated as CASGRGNEQFF.